One and the same sample provided the 13 T cell receptor beta chains below, sequenced in a study of vaccination and CD4 T cells after COVID-19. Specified treatment: roughly 11-day PBMC culture with coronavirus spike peptide pools or control peptides (ViraFEST assay). Their antigens remain unidentified. Sequenced with the Oncomine TCR Beta short-read assay was DNA taken from cultured CD4+ T cells. TCRdb called the PCR reads again in MiXCR, with one record for every CDR3 protein. The sample includes some 21,000 distinct CDR3 sequences, approximately 57% of them seen just once. The sequencing used CD4+ T cells from blood, cultured in vitro, collected after SARS-CoV-2 vaccination. The receptors were sampled from a human donor who received a COVID-19 vaccine.

V gene TRBV24-1 combines with J gene TRBJ2-2, with a possible D match to TRBD1 (5 bases). Germline CDR1 and CDR2: KGHDR and SFDVKD. CDR3 length equals 16 residues. V gave up 0 bases and J gave up 4 bases, with 11 bases separating them. This CDR3 reads CATSDLAGKSTGELFF. The CDR3 region has the DNA TGTGCCACCAGTGATTTGGCAGGGAAGAGCACCGGGGAGCTGTTTTTT.

This clonotype is labeled large. This chain joins TRBV11-3 and TRBJ2-1; TRBD2 matches at 9 bases. After removal of 5 bases from V and 0 bases from J, the junction contained 2 bases not matched to a gene. Looked up from germline, CDR1 is SGHNT and CDR2 is YENEEA. The CDR3 is 15 amino acids. CDR3 DNA: TGTGCCAGCAGCCGCGGGAGGGTCTCCTACAATGAGCAGTTCTTC. As protein: CASSRGRVSYNEQFF.

V is TRBV11-3 and J is TRBJ2-3; D gene uncertain. Trimming stripped 1 base from V and 0 bases from J, with 8 bases between. The CDR3 is 15 amino acids. Germline CDR1 reads SGHNT; CDR2 reads YENEEA. DNA of the CDR3: TGTGCCAGCAGCTTAGGGCTATCTAGCACAGATACGCAGTATTTT. Translating gives CASSLGLSSTDTQYF.

This chain links TRBV10-3 with TRBJ2-3; D is uncertain. The CDR3 is 13 amino acids. V lost 5 bases and J 0 bases, leaving 6 bases between the germline ends. Germline CDR1 reads ENHRY; CDR2 reads SYGVKD. This CDR3 is CAISLGSTDTQYF. CDR3 in DNA: TGTGCCATCAGTCTGGGTAGCACAGATACGCAGTATTTT.

The chain recombines TRBV12-3 or TRBV12-4 with TRBJ1-6; TRBD1 might be the D (5 bases). Deletions cut 3 bases from V and 7 bases from J, with 7 bases between. This CDR3 is 13 amino acids long. The CDR3 loop is CASSFDRNSPLHF. In nucleotides, the CDR3 is TGTGCCAGCAGTTTCGACAGAAATTCACCCCTCCACTTT.

The rearrangement uses TRBV7-6 and TRBJ1-2; maybe TRBD1 (5 bases). Germline CDR1 and CDR2: SGHVS and FNYEAQ. V dropped 9 bases and J dropped 2 bases, with 25 bases sitting between them. The CDR3 is 17 amino acids. The CDR3 nucleotides read TGTGCCAGTGTGGGAGTCAGAGGGACGGGGTTAAACTATGGCTACACCTTC. Translation gives CASVGVRGTGLNYGYTF.

CDR3 in amino acids: CSAKLGAENTEAFF. In DNA form, the CDR3 reads TGCAGTGCCAAGTTGGGGGCTGAGAACACTGAAGCTTTCTTT. The gene calls are TRBV20-1 and TRBJ1-1; D is possibly TRBD1 (6 bases). The germline V gene encodes CDR1 DFQATT and CDR2 SNEGSKA (reference sequence). V was cut by 6 bases and J by 1 base, with 15 bases left in between. The CDR3 is made up of 14 amino acids.

The chain is built from TRBV20-1 and TRBJ2-1; D not resolved. The CDR3 extends over 15 amino acids. V lost 0 bases, J lost 3 bases, and 12 bases lay in between. Germline V gene lookup returns CDR1 DFQATT and CDR2 SNEGSKA (reference sequence). The CDR3: CSARDQQRGYNEQFF. The CDR3 nucleotides are TGCAGTGCTAGAGATCAGCAGCGTGGCTACAATGAGCAGTTCTTC.

This rearrangement joins TRBV7-6 to TRBJ2-3, with D possibly being TRBD1 (7 bases). V was cut by 2 bases and J by 0 bases, with 15 bases left in between. The CDR3 length is 17 residues. Germline V gene data show CDR1 as SGHVS and CDR2 as FNYEAQ. CDR3 protein: CASSLFRRGTSTDTQYF. CDR3 nucleotide sequence: TGTGCCAGCAGCTTATTTCGCAGGGGGACTAGCACAGATACGCAGTATTTT.

This clonotype was seen only a few times. V and J are TRBV11-3 and TRBJ1-5; the D gene is possibly TRBD1 (5 bases). The CDR3 covers 15 residues. Looked up from germline, CDR1 is SGHNT and CDR2 is YENEEA. The V and J ends lost 0 bases and 5 bases respectively, with 11 bases between them. In nucleotides, the CDR3 is TGTGCCAGCAGCTTAGAATCAGGGAAGGATCAGCCCCAGCATTTT. Protein: CASSLESGKDQPQHF.

This clonotype was detected only a few times. This chain connects TRBV7-8 to TRBJ1-1; tentatively, D is TRBD1 (5 bases). Trimming took off 5 bases at V and 0 bases at J, with 7 bases between the two ends. CDR3 length: 13 amino acids. Per the germline V gene, CDR1 is SGHVS and CDR2 is FQNEAQ. In DNA, the CDR3 is TGTGCCAGCAGCGAGACAGTGAACACTGAAGCTTTCTTT. It codes for CASSETVNTEAFF.

The rearrangement links TRBV6-1 to TRBJ1-6; 9 bases match TRBD1. Germline values: CDR1 MNHNS, CDR2 SASEGT. V gave up 7 bases and J gave up 8 bases; unmatched junction bases: 6. The CDR3 covers 14 residues. The CDR3 region is CASNLRTGDSPLHF. CDR3 in DNA: TGTGCCAGCAACTTAAGGACAGGGGATTCACCCCTCCACTTT.

This clonotype was recorded a few times. The gene calls are TRBV19 and TRBJ1-2, with D maybe TRBD1 (5 bases). V was cut by 8 bases and J by 4 bases, with 14 bases left in between. This CDR3 comprises 13 residues. Germline V gene sequence: CDR1 LNHDA, CDR2 SQIVND (reference sequence). In DNA, the CDR3 is TGTGCCAGTTCTCGACAGCTTCTCTATGGCTACACCTTC. It codes for CASSRQLLYGYTF.